This T cell receptor (beta chain) was captured in a study of Tregs in tolerant kidney transplant recipients. Study-wide findings and caveats: Nucleotide sequences could not be compared across some patients' samples due to primer changes. The small number of patients limits these findings pending further validation. No direct test of biological reproducibility was done here.

A note on this clone: Antigen unknown.

Profiling relied on immunoSEQ multiplex PCR, and the TCRdb table lists in-frame clones only, not all of them. The sample includes approximately 60,000 clones, 95% to 98% of them seen just once. Germline V gives CDR1 SGHNT, CDR2 YYREEE (reference sequence). J gave up 2 bases and V 0 bases, and 6 bases lay outside the gene matches. The CDR3 covers 16 residues. This rearrangement joins TRBV5-4 to TRBJ2-3, with 7 nucleotides matching TRBD2. The sequences come from Tregs from blood, collected before the transplant. This clonotype was obtained from a human donor who received a combined kidney and bone marrow transplant. The CDR3 sequence is CASSLGGLRLTDTQYF. The DNA for the CDR3 is TGTGCCAGCAGCTTGGGGGGACTAAGACTCACAGATACGCAGTATTTT.